This TCR beta chain was documented in a study of blood T cells in healthy people across ages (dated by TCRdb to between 2015 and 2017). Notes on the research overall: In model experiments, template switching captured about one uniquely barcoded TCR beta cDNA molecule for every two T cells. To track age-related changes in TCR beta repertoire diversity, the study relied on deep sequencing normalized with unique cDNA molecular identifiers. Four age groups were formed from the donors: young (average about 16 years), middle-aged (approximately 39), aged (more than 55) and long-lived (less than 85). To avoid experimental bias, donors of different ages were randomly spread across the sequencing lanes. For two donors (one aged 18 to 30 and one aged 80 or older), the study analyzed two additional independent replicas of 1 million unique cDNA reads from the same blood draw. Results the study describes overall, beyond this receptor: Compared with the aged group, the long-lived group had more naive CD4+ T cells, fewer expanded clones and increased TCR diversity, a pattern suggesting age selection. The CMV infection status of donors was not known, potentially confounding age-related changes in expanded clonotypes. Conclusive comparison of naive and antigen-experienced compartments was prevented by the profiling of bulk unsorted PBMCs. There was a strong correlation between observed TCR beta diversity and the percentage of naive T cells measured by flow cytometry. Observed TCR beta diversity per million T cells fell roughly linearly with age, and a significant reduction was already apparent by age roughly 41. Estimates of total diversity from one million sequenced T cells were regarded as lower bounds and underestimates.

Systemically healthy Caucasian individuals from Russia, 39 in total and aged roughly 6 to 100 years, were included as donors. Approximately 9 milliliters of peripheral blood were collected from each donor into EDTA-treated Vacutainer tubes. Ficoll-Paque density-gradient centrifugation was used to isolate PBMCs, with at least 7 million obtained per sample. Trizol reagent was used to extract total RNA from PBMCs, with at least 5 micrograms per sample. Naive CD45RAhigh/CD27high T cell percentages were measured by flow cytometry on a PBMC aliquot from every donor. For this clonotype: The antigen this receptor binds is unknown. A junction end diverges from the germline sequence, so it may reflect a read error.

Spanning cysteine to phenylalanine, the CDR3 consists of 13 amino acids. CDR3 DNA is the only sequence kept; it has 39 bases, read in frame from the first base. The method behind the library was 5' RACE. Data came from an Illumina HiSeq 2500. The second PCR ran for roughly 6 to 11 cycles and used a J-beta primer mix along with a sample-barcoded 5' primer. A template-switch 5' adaptor carrying 12 random nucleotides introduced a unique molecular identifier onto each TCR beta cDNA molecule. Each sample yielded at least 3 million CDR3-containing paired-end reads. All of the RNA was converted into first-strand cDNA using the Mint cDNA synthesis kit, with a TRBC-specific oligonucleotide serving as the primer. Following uracil-DNA glycosylase treatment, all cDNA underwent a first 18-cycle PCR with the universal primers M1SS and BC2_uni_R. The authors' pipeline ran thus. Normalization of each sample was performed by random selection of 1 million high-quality reads, each carrying a distinct molecular identifier. Instead of being binned into consensus sequences, reads with shared molecular identifiers were discarded. CDR3 identification, clonotype clustering and error correction used MiTCR with a Q25 quality threshold and the strictest error-elimination algorithm. A nonparametric unseen species model with Euler transformation was used to estimate a lower bound on total TCR beta diversity. The raw public reads went through TCRdb reprocessing: fastp at Q25, MiXCR clone calling, in-frame beta chains kept. CDR3 protein sequences are deduplicated, and each keeps its most common genes and DNA. TCRdb's processing, not the authors' own work, is the source of the V and J calls. Across this sample there are fewer than 950,000 distinct CDR3 sequences, with about 37% seen only once. Together, the top ten hold over 10% of the sample.

This chain is built from TRBV12-3 or TRBV12-4 and TRBJ1-1, with the identity of the D gene unclear. Sequencing used blood. The clonotype was recovered from a man aged 18 to 29 in good health. Read as DNA, the sequence is TGTGCCAGCAGAAGACCGCTGAACACTGAACCTTTCTTT. Its protein product is CASRRPLNTEPFF.